These 10 T cell receptor beta chains were sequenced from one sample in a study of tumor-infiltrating lymphocytes in primary liver carcinoma. Synthesis of TCR beta cDNA was carried out from 500 ng total RNA with a constant-region primer. ARM-PCR, slightly modified, supplied the TCR beta libraries through three nested multiplex PCR rounds. In the first two PCR rounds, TRBV1-TRBV30 forward primers were paired with a C-beta reverse primer, and each round lasted roughly 10 cycles. TCRdb re-called the multiplex PCR reads through MiXCR, storing one row per CDR3 protein. The sample records about 320,000 distinct CDR3 sequences, 65% being singletons. In addition to blood RNA drawn from unsorted whole blood, germline DNA was extracted. Sequencing was performed on peripheral blood. All receptors come from a man in his forties or fifties with primary liver carcinoma and hepatitis B virus infection.

This clonotype was detected only a few times. The chain uses TRBV30 and TRBJ1-5; D may be TRBD1 (6 bases). The CDR3 is made up of 13 amino acids. V gave up 8 bases and J gave up 5 bases, with 16 bases separating them. Per the germline V gene, CDR1 is GTSNPN and CDR2 is SVGIG (reference sequence). The CDR3 sequence is CAGARGRDQPQHF. As DNA, the CDR3 is TGTGCCGGAGCCAGGGGTCGTGATCAGCCCCAGCATTTT.

This clonotype was detected many times. This chain connects TRBV5-4 to TRBJ2-2; D uncertain. The CDR3 runs to 15 residues. The germline gives CDR1 SGHNT, CDR2 YYREEE (reference sequence). V lost 4 bases, J lost 4 bases, and 14 bases lay in between. CDR3 loop: CASSRKTARTGELFF. CDR3 nucleotide sequence: TGTGCCAGCAGCCGAAAGACGGCCCGCACCGGGGAGCTGTTTTTT.

As to this clonotype: The junction shows a germline mismatch at one end, possibly a read error. The rearrangement uses TRBV11-2 and TRBJ2-3, with D possibly TRBD1 on 6 matching bases. CDR3 size: 16 residues. In germline, CDR1 is SGHAT, CDR2 FQNNGV. DNA for the CDR3: TGTGTCAGCAGCAGAAGAAGCACAGGGAACACAGATATGCAGTATTTT. This gives the protein CVSSRRSTGNTDMQYF.

This clonotype was found once. Germline is not matched at one junction end, which may reflect a read error. The rearrangement joins TRBV19 to TRBJ2-1; no reliable D call. CDR1 LNHDA and CDR2 SQIVND come from the germline V gene (reference sequence). The CDR3 runs to 16 residues. The CDR3 loop reads CASSIQLGSSYNERFF. DNA for the CDR3: TGTGCCAGTAGTATCCAACTGGGGTCCTCCTACAATGAGCGGTTCTTC.

As for this clonotype: The germline gene is not matched at one end of the junction; a read error may be the cause. This sequence joins TRBV7-8 and TRBJ2-7; D possibly corresponds to TRBD2 (5 bases). Germline V CDR1 and CDR2: SGHVS, FQNEAQ. The CDR3 consists of 13 residues. The CDR3 protein is CASSFGINYEQHF. The CDR3 coding sequence is TGTGCCAGCAGCTTCGGGATTAACTACGAGCAGCACTTC.

About this clonotype: This may be a read error: a much more frequent sequence differs by one nucleotide. The chain employs TRBV29-1 and TRBJ1-1; D not certain. V lost 6 bases to trimming and J lost 0 bases, with 14 bases between them. The V gene's germline CDR1 is SQVTM and CDR2 ANQGSEA. This CDR3 has 14 residues. The CDR3 here is CSVVGLGLNTEAFF. CDR3 DNA sequence: TGCAGCGTGGTTGGACTGGGATTGAACACTGAAGCTTTCTTT. Combining the CDR3 with reference TRBV29-1 and TRBJ1-1 gives the whole variable domain SAVISQKPSRDICQRGTSLTIQCQVDSQVTMMFWYRQQPGQSLTLIATANQGSEATYESGFVIDKFPISRPNLTFSTLTVSNMSPEDSSIYLCSVVGLGLNTEAFFGQGTRLTVV.

This clonotype has at least ten counts. The J gene is TRBJ2-3, the V gene TRBV6-1; unclear D gene. The V and J ends lost 4 bases and 6 bases respectively, with 14 bases between them. The CDR3 covers 14 residues. CDR1 is MNHNS, CDR2 SASEGT, per germline. CDR3 coding DNA: TGTGCCAGCAGTGTTGGATCTCCGATGGATACGCAGTATTTT. It translates to CASSVGSPMDTQYF.

The chain carries TRBV19 and TRBJ2-3; TRBD1 is a possible D gene (5 bases). V gave up 0 bases and J gave up 6 bases, with 13 bases separating them. The CDR3 totals 15 residues. The germline CDR1 and CDR2 sequences are LNHDA and SQIVND (reference sequence). The CDR3 region has the DNA TGTGCCAGTAGTATAGAGAGGACAACAACCGATACGCAGTATTTT. Residues: CASSIERTTTDTQYF. Full variable domain (remainder filled in from reference TRBV19 and TRBJ2-3): DGGITQSPKYLFRKEGQNVTLSCEQNLNHDAMYWYRQDPGQGLRLIYYSQIVNDFQKGDIAEGYSVSREKKESFPLTVTSAQKNPTAFYLCASSIERTTTDTQYFGPGTRLTVL.

Comments on this clonotype: This may stem from a read error, because a much larger clone lies one nucleotide away. This chain joins TRBV11-2 and TRBJ2-1, with a possible D match to TRBD2 (6 bases). The germline CDR1 and CDR2 sequences are SGHAT and FQNNGV. The CDR3 loop spans 17 amino acids. The CDR3 DNA reads as TGTGCCAGCAGCTTAGAGGGGTGGGACTTATCCTACTATGAGCAGTTCTTC. Amino acids: CASSLEGWDLSYYEQFF.

This clonotype was recorded once. The chain has TRBV5-4 and TRBJ2-3; tentatively, D is TRBD2 (5 bases). The ends were cut back, 1 base at V and 4 bases at J, with 13 bases in the middle. Germline lookup yields CDR1 SGHNT and CDR2 YYREEE (reference sequence). This CDR3 spans 15 amino acids. The CDR3: CASSLRLTGSDTQYF. The CDR3 DNA follows: TGTGCCAGCAGCTTGAGGTTAACGGGGTCAGATACGCAGTATTTT.